The rows below give T cell receptor beta chains drawn from one sample of a study of human T cells and chemical hapten exposure. A single record per CDR3 protein comes from TCRdb applying MiXCR to the RACE reads. The sample holds 95,000 to 130,000 distinct CDR3 sequences; 9.5% to 13% are singletons and the top ten take around 1.4%. The sample consisted of whole blood, taken in connection with sensitization to the hapten diphenylcyclopropenone (DPC). All receptors come from a woman aged 50 to 60 with alopecia areata. Some clones in this sample may be carry-over from other donors' samples. Each CDR3 is given with its conserved first and last residue. The D gene is left open where the match is weak. Only part of the rows carry a size: once, few, many, or a class if the clone is expanded.

V	D	size	J	CDR3	DNA
TRBV6-5	TRBD1	NA	TRBJ2-7	CASSYATGGYYEQYF	TGTGCCAGCAGTTACGCAACAGGGGGATACTACGAGCAGTACTTC
TRBV21-1	NA	few	TRBJ2-7	CASSKSTGRLSYEQYF	TGTGCCAGCAGCAAATCGACGGGACGCCTCTCCTACGAGCAGTACTTC
TRBV20-1	NA	NA	TRBJ2-1	CSAPGRAEQFF	TGCAGTGCCCCCGGCCGGGCTGAGCAGTTCTTC
TRBV13	TRBD1	many	TRBJ2-5	CASSSYRGNLQETQYF	TGTGCCAGCAGCTCTTACAGGGGGAACCTACAAGAGACCCAGTACTTC
TRBV5-1	NA	many	TRBJ2-3	CASTGGLSRTDTQYF	TGCGCCAGCACCGGGGGACTGAGCCGCACAGATACGCAGTATTTT
TRBV29-1	TRBD2	many	TRBJ2-1	CSVGATSGKYNEQFF	TGCAGCGTTGGAGCGACTAGCGGGAAGTACAATGAGCAGTTCTTC
TRBV6-5	NA	NA	TRBJ1-3	CASSYTAWQDGNTIYF	TGTGCCAGCAGTTACACGGCTTGGCAGGATGGAAACACCATATATTTT
TRBV29-1	NA	NA	TRBJ2-3	CSARPTDTQYF	TGCAGCGCTCGACCCACAGATACGCAGTATTTT
TRBV29-1	NA	few	TRBJ2-1	CSGVVGEQFF	TGCAGTGGGGTCGTCGGGGAGCAGTTCTTC
TRBV20-1	NA	NA	TRBJ2-2	CSAKGTDYTGELFF	TGCAGTGCTAAGGGGACGGATTACACCGGGGAGCTGTTTTTT
TRBV6-5	TRBD1	few	TRBJ2-5	CASSYDRARETQYF	TGTGCCAGCAGTTACGACAGGGCCCGGGAGACCCAGTACTTC
TRBV25-1	TRBD1	many	TRBJ1-1	CASSERGRGVMNTEAFF	TGTGCCAGCAGTGAAAGGGGCAGGGGGGTAATGAACACTGAAGCTTTCTTT
TRBV5-1	NA	many	TRBJ2-6	CASNIRSGANVLTF	TGCGCCAGCAATATTCGTTCTGGGGCCAACGTCCTGACTTTC
TRBV28	TRBD2	few	TRBJ2-7	CVAGVINEQYF	TGTGTAGCGGGAGTGATCAACGAGCAGTACTTC
TRBV11-2	TRBD2	many	TRBJ2-3	CASAGSGGFTDTQYF	TGTGCCAGCGCCGGATCGGGGGGTTTCACAGATACGCAGTATTTT
TRBV28	TRBD1	few	TRBJ1-6	CASNPRDSGNSPLHF	TGTGCCAGCAATCCCCGGGACAGTGGCAATTCACCCCTCCACTTT
TRBV7-2	NA	NA	TRBJ2-1	CASSLVWTSYNEQFF	TGTGCCAGCAGCTTAGTGTGGACCTCCTACAATGAGCAGTTCTTC
TRBV20-1	TRBD1	many	TRBJ2-1	CSARRPGGPGNEQFF	TGCAGTGCTCGGCGACCAGGGGGTCCAGGGAATGAGCAGTTCTTC
TRBV25-1	TRBD1	many	TRBJ1-1	CASSKTGDTEAFF	TGTGCCAGCAGTAAAACAGGGGATACTGAAGCTTTCTTT
TRBV28	NA	many	TRBJ1-2	CASRRGGEYYGYTF	TGTGCCAGCAGGCGGGGCGGGGAATACTATGGCTACACCTTC
TRBV19	NA	NA	TRBJ2-7	CASSIALGRSYEQYF	TGTGCCAGTAGTATAGCCCTCGGGAGATCCTACGAGCAGTACTTC
TRBV18	NA	NA	TRBJ2-6	CASSLGTAGANVLTF	TGTGCCAGCTCACTCGGGACGGCTGGGGCCAACGTCCTGACTTTC